One and the same sample provided the 23 T cell receptor beta chains below, sequenced in a study of monozygotic twins with inflammatory bowel disease. From the 5' RACE reads, TCRdb lists one entry per CDR3 protein and no DNA. The repertoire shows approximately 200,000 distinct CDR3 sequences; the top ten hold 1.6%. Sequenced sample: blood. The receptors were sampled from a human donor with ulcerative colitis or Crohn's disease, or a healthy co-twin of an affected twin (not recorded which).

The rearrangement joins TRBV7-8 to TRBJ2-1. The CDR3 length is 16 residues. Germline V gene lookup returns CDR1 SGHVS and CDR2 FQNEAQ. CDR3 loop: CASRRRTASSYNEQFF.

The chain employs TRBV6-1 and TRBJ2-7; the D call from TCRdb, TRBD1, cannot be confirmed without DNA. Germline CDR1 and CDR2: MNHNS and SASEGT. The CDR3 sequence is 16 residues long. CDR3 region: CASRDPPGQGSNEQYF.

The genes are TRBV12-3 or TRBV12-4 and TRBJ1-4; checking the TCRdb D call of TRBD1 is not possible without DNA. This CDR3 is 11 amino acids long. The CDR3 here is CASSLTGERFF.

The J gene is TRBJ2-6, the V gene TRBV12-3 or TRBV12-4; the TCRdb D gene call, TRBD1, has no DNA to confirm it. The CDR3 extends over 18 amino acids. Here the CDR3 reads CASSLGGGKGDGANVLTF.

V is TRBV20-1 and J is TRBJ1-2; with no DNA, the TCRdb D assignment of TRBD1 cannot be verified. This CDR3 has 15 residues. The germline V gene has CDR1 DFQATT and CDR2 SNEGSKA (reference sequence). CDR3 residues: CSARGTGTGGFGYTF.

CDR3 loop: CASSPGGESNQPQHF. The genes are TRBV7-2 and TRBJ1-5. CDR1 is SGHTA, CDR2 FQGNSA, per germline. There are 15 residues in the CDR3.

J is TRBJ1-5 and V is TRBV19; absent DNA, TCRdb's TRBD1 call cannot be checked. In germline, CDR1 is LNHDA, CDR2 SQIVND (reference sequence). The CDR3 has 16 residues. CDR3 amino acids: CASSMAWTGTNQPQHF.

This chain uses TRBV11-2 with TRBJ2-3. This CDR3 is built from 13 residues. Germline V gives CDR1 SGHAT, CDR2 FQNNGV. The chain's CDR3 is CASGKNRADTQYF.

This chain uses TRBV5-1 with TRBJ2-6. Germline V gene data show CDR1 as SGHRS and CDR2 as YFSETQ. The CDR3 runs 15 residues. CDR3 region: CASSLESSGANVLTF.

The chain uses TRBV27 and TRBJ2-7; TCRdb's D call, TRBD2, is unchecked because there is no DNA. The germline CDR1 and CDR2 sequences are MNHEY and SMNVEV (reference sequence). The CDR3 has 13 amino acids. This chain's CDR3 is CASSFGDELEQYF.

The J gene is TRBJ1-2, the V gene TRBV12-2; TCRdb reports TRBD1, a call that lacks DNA to check it against. TRBV12-2 is a pseudogene locus. The CDR3 spans 16 residues. The CDR3 loop reads CASRPVGLGQLYGYTF.

The CDR3 is CSARARTNEKLFF. This chain uses TRBV20-1 with TRBJ1-4; there is no DNA to check the TCRdb D call of TRBD1. The germline CDR1 and CDR2 sequences are DFQATT and SNEGSKA (reference sequence). This CDR3 is 13 amino acids long.

This sequence joins TRBV11-2 and TRBJ1-1; TCRdb's D call of TRBD1 is untestable without DNA. This CDR3 has 12 amino acids. In germline, CDR1 is SGHAT, CDR2 FQNNGV. CDR3 residues: CASSLVQEKAFF.

The V gene is TRBV20-1, the J gene TRBJ2-1; TCRdb indicates TRBD2, and absent DNA this call remains unverified. CDR1 DFQATT and CDR2 SNEGSKA come from the germline V gene (reference sequence). The CDR3 spans 16 residues. The CDR3 sequence: CSARDPSGSGGNEQFF.

The chain recombines TRBV12-3 or TRBV12-4 with TRBJ2-6; TCRdb gives TRBD1 as the D gene, but with no DNA this cannot be confirmed. The CDR3 runs to 18 residues. This CDR3 reads CASSNSGTGFSGANVLTF.

The gene calls are TRBV5-4 and TRBJ2-3; without DNA, the TCRdb call of TRBD1 cannot be checked. The CDR3 runs 16 residues. Germline CDR1 SGHNT, CDR2 YYREEE (reference sequence). The CDR3 loop is CASSSGLTATTDTQYF.

V and J are TRBV20-1 and TRBJ2-3; TCRdb gives TRBD2 as the D gene, but with no DNA this cannot be confirmed. CDR1 is DFQATT and CDR2 is SNEGSKA in the germline V gene (reference sequence). CDR3 length: 18 residues. The CDR3 loop reads CSALTSGGTPVLEDTQYF.

The chain is built from TRBV7-3 and TRBJ2-2. The CDR3 is 14 residues long. Germline CDR1 reads SGHTA; CDR2 reads FQGTGA. CDR3 loop: CASQSTVGTGELFF.

The V and J genes are TRBV20-1 and TRBJ1-6; TCRdb selects TRBD1, and the lack of DNA leaves this call unchecked. Per germline, CDR1 DFQATT and CDR2 SNEGSKA (reference sequence). The CDR3 is 13 residues long. CDR3 residues: CSARGDSYSPLHF.

The chain recombines TRBV11-2 with TRBJ1-1. Per the germline V gene, CDR1 is SGHAT and CDR2 is FQNNGV. The CDR3 runs to 14 residues. The CDR3 spells CASSLNSGDTEAFF.

This chain connects TRBV10-3 to TRBJ1-2; absent DNA, TCRdb's TRBD1 call cannot be checked. Germline V gene sequence: CDR1 ENHRY, CDR2 SYGVKD. The CDR3 spans 17 residues. This CDR3 reads CAISADRTGQGNYGYTF.

The V and J genes are TRBV18 and TRBJ2-2; as DNA is missing, the TRBD1 call by TCRdb cannot be tested. Germline V gives CDR1 KGHSH, CDR2 LQKENI. The CDR3 runs 17 residues. The CDR3 protein is CASSTRSGQAYTGELFF.

V usage is TRBV6-1 and J usage is TRBJ1-2; TCRdb calls TRBD1, which cannot be checked without DNA. This CDR3 region has 15 residues. The germline CDR1 and CDR2 sequences are MNHNS and SASEGT. CDR3 protein: CASSTRGGELYGYTF.